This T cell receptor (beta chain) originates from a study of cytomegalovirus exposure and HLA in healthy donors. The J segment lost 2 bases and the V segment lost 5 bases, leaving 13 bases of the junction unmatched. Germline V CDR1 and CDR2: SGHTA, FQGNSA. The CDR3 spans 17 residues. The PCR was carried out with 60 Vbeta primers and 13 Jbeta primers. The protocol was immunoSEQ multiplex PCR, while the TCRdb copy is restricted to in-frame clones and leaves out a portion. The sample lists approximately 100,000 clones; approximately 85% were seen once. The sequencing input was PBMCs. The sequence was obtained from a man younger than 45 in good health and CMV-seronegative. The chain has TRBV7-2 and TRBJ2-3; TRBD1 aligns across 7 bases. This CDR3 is CASSPVATGSNTDTQYF. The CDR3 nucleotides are TGTGCCAGCAGCCCTGTGGCGACAGGGTCGAACACAGATACGCAGTATTTT.